This note documents a single T cell receptor (beta chain) sequence. In its sample, this clonotype was seen a few times. It lacks a known antigen. Base qualities were left out, and no much larger clone turns up one base away. This specimen belongs to a study of T cell repertoires in cytomegalovirus infection (dated by TCRdb to between 2018 and 2021). Describing the broader study: Recently identified HLA-C-restricted CMV epitopes, whose presentation resists viral immunomodulation, were targeted by peptide stimulations together with well-studied HLA-B-restricted epitopes. Donor HLA type was relevant to the analysis, because carriage of CMV infection together with the matching HLA type was indicated by public TCR beta signatures. What the authors observed across the whole study: In the ex vivo response, HLA-C-restricted CMV-specific TCR beta clonotypes were dominant, and in two of eight donors the single most frequent clonotype came from this HLA-C-restricted group. Cumulative frequency of public TCR beta family members discriminated carriers of CMV infection plus the relevant HLA type in this cohort and an independent approximately 400-donor cohort.

Reading the label with the study, this specimen's treatment or condition is: in vitro stimulation with specific CMV peptide epitopes to enrich CMV-specific T cells. According to the germline V gene, CDR1 reads SGHDN and CDR2 reads FVKESK. Between the V and J ends, shortened by 8 bases and 1 base respectively, the junction contains 9 bases. The CDR3 spans 12 residues, from the cysteine through the phenylalanine. Of all the DNA, just the CDR3 is kept, 36 bases in frame from base 1. Sequenced on an Illumina HiSeq 1500. TCRdb reprocessing: public reads trimmed at Q25 with fastp, clones called with MiXCR, in-frame beta chains kept. Merged by CDR3 protein, the rows form single entries marked with the most common genes and DNA. The sample includes roughly 160,000 distinct CDR3 sequences, with 20% to 25% observed a single time. The ten largest clones capture 20% to 30% of the sample.

The TCR sequence derives from a human donor in good health (CMV status not recorded). Some clones in this sample may be carry-over from other donors' samples. The chain joins TRBV14 to TRBJ2-7; TRBD1 is perhaps the D gene, given 5 matching bases. Source: CD8+ T cells from cultured PBMCs, taken from culture after CMV antigen stimulation. The CDR3 region reads CASQGLSYEQYF. The nucleotide sequence is given as TGTGCCAGCCAGGGTTTGTCCTACGAGCAGTACTTC.